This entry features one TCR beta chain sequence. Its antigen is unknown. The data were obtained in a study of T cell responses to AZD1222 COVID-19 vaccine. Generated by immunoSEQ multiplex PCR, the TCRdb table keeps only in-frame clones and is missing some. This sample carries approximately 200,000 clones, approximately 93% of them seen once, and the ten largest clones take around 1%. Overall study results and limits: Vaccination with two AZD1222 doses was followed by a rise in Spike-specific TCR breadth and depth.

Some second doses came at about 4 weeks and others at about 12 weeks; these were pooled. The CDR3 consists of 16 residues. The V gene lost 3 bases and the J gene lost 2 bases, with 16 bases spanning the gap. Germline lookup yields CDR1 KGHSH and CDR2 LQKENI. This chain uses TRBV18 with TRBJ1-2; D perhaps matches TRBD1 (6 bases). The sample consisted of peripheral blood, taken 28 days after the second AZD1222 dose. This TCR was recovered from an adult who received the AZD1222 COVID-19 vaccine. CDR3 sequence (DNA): TGTGCCAGCTCACCGGGGGTGGGCACAGGGAACTATGGCTACACCTTC. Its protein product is CASSPGVGTGNYGYTF.